This passage covers 12 T cell receptor beta chains from one sample sequenced in a study of cytotoxic CD8 clonotypes in ibrutinib-treated CLL. The repertoire was sequenced with immunoSEQ multiplex PCR; TCRdb's copy has only in-frame clones and lacks some. The sample lists roughly 60,000 clones, about 72% seen once, with around two fifths in the top ten. The starting material was PBMCs, obtained after 12 months of ibrutinib treatment. The receptors derive from a human donor with chronic lymphocytic leukemia.

This clone was detected a few times. The CDR3 reads CAISEPGAGITGELFF. The DNA of the CDR3 is TGTGCCATCAGTGAGCCAGGGGCGGGGATAACCGGGGAGCTGTTTTTT. V usage is TRBV10-3 and J usage is TRBJ2-2; D may correspond to TRBD1 or TRBD2 (6 bases each). Trimming took 2 bases from V and 5 from J, leaving 15 bases between them. The CDR3 covers 16 residues. Germline V gene lookup returns CDR1 ENHRY and CDR2 SYGVKD.

This chain connects TRBV5-1 to TRBJ2-7; D is unclear. The ends were cut back, 2 bases at V and 3 bases at J, with 6 bases in the middle. The germline CDR1 and CDR2 sequences are SGHRS and YFSETQ. The CDR3 extends over 12 amino acids. This CDR3 reads CASSLAIYEQYF. The DNA for the CDR3 is TGCGCCAGCAGCTTAGCAATCTACGAGCAGTACTTC.

V usage is TRBV5-1 and J usage is TRBJ2-3, with TRBD2 identical over 7 bases. The V gene end was trimmed by 0 bases and the J gene end by 4 bases; junction bases not matched to a gene: 8. Germline V gene data show CDR1 as SGHRS and CDR2 as YFSETQ. The CDR3 runs 16 residues. The chain's CDR3 is CASSLVGGTTADTQYF. The CDR3 DNA sequence: TGCGCCAGCAGCTTGGTAGGCGGGACTACGGCAGATACGCAGTATTTT.

The gene calls are TRBV7-9 and TRBJ2-1, with no clear D. CDR3 length: 14 amino acids. The V and J ends lost 7 bases and 10 bases respectively, with 20 bases between them. The germline V gene encodes CDR1 SEHNR and CDR2 FQNEAQ (reference sequence). CDR3 bases: TGTGCCAGCACTCTGAAGGGCCTGGGCTGGGAGCAGTTCTTC. Its translation: CASTLKGLGWEQFF. Using reference TRBV7-9 and TRBJ2-1 for the parts outside the CDR3, the full variable domain is DTGVSQNPRHKITKRGQNVTFRCDPISEHNRLYWYRQTLGQGPEFLTYFQNEAQLEKSRLLSDRFSAERPKGSFSTLEIQRTEQGDSAMYLCASTLKGLGWEQFFGPGTRLTVL.

The V and J genes are TRBV28 and TRBJ1-5; perhaps TRBD1 as D (5 bases). Germline V gives CDR1 MDHEN, CDR2 SYDVKM. V lost 4 bases and J lost 1, with 17 bases in between. This CDR3 has 17 residues. The CDR3 nucleotides read TGTGCCAGCAGTTCCCGGTTTGGGGGATGGAGCAATCAGCCCCAGCATTTT. Translating gives CASSSRFGGWSNQPQHF.

This sequence joins TRBV18 and TRBJ2-7; 9 bases map to TRBD1. Germline trimming cut 4 bases from V and 5 bases from J; bases unmatched to any gene: 18. The V gene's germline CDR1 is KGHSH and CDR2 LQKENI. This CDR3 comprises 18 residues. DNA of the CDR3: TGTGCCAGCTCACGCTTGCCGCCCGTGGGACAGGGAGGAGACGAGCAGTACTTC. Amino acid sequence: CASSRLPPVGQGGDEQYF. The variable domain in full, completed from reference TRBV18 and TRBJ2-7, reads NAGVMQNPRHLVRRRGQEARLRCSPMKGHSHVYWYRQLPEEGLKFMVYLQKENIIDESGMPKERFSAEFPKEGPSILRIQQVVRGDSAAYFCASSRLPPVGQGGDEQYFGPGTRLTVT.

This chain uses TRBV5-1 with TRBJ2-5; possibly TRBD1 for D (5 bases). The J call could be wrong; TRBJ2-7 is a better fit for the DNA end. The CDR3 runs 15 residues. CDR1 SGHRS and CDR2 YFSETQ come from the germline V gene. The CDR3 DNA sequence: TGCGCCAGCAGCCCCGTTGTAGGGGCGCGAAGCGAGCAGTACTTC. It encodes CASSPVVGARSEQYF.

V is TRBV5-1 and J is TRBJ2-7; 7 bases fit TRBD2. Unmatched junction bases numbered 8, after V lost 2 bases and J lost 6 bases. The CDR3 has 14 amino acids. CDR1 SGHRS and CDR2 YFSETQ come from the germline V gene. The CDR3 reads CASSFSGLGLEQYF. For the CDR3, the DNA is TGCGCCAGCAGCTTTTCCGGACTAGGTCTCGAGCAGTACTTC.

This clone was counted only a few times. The genes are TRBV4-1 and TRBJ1-2; 9 bases are shared with TRBD1. CDR1 MGHRA and CDR2 YSYEKL come from the germline V gene. The V gene end was trimmed by 3 bases and the J gene end by 4 bases; junction bases not matched to a gene: 12. This CDR3 has 17 residues. CDR3 DNA: TGCGCCAGCAGCCAGACCCCGACGGACAGGGGAGGCTATGGCTACACCTTC. Protein product: CASSQTPTDRGGYGYTF.

The J gene is TRBJ2-2, the V gene TRBV5-1, with 8 bases fitting TRBD1. V gave up 7 bases and J gave up 3 bases; unmatched junction bases: 8. Germline V CDR1 and CDR2: SGHRS, YFSETQ. This CDR3 has 15 amino acids. The CDR3 DNA reads as TGCGCCAGCTCTGCTTCAGGGGGCGACACCGGGGAGCTGTTTTTT. This translates into CASSASGGDTGELFF.

The V call is TRBV2, the J call TRBJ1-5; TRBD1 matches at 9 bases. Germline V gives CDR1 SNHLY, CDR2 FYNNEI. The CDR3 has 14 residues. The junction had 13 bases not matched to a gene; V was cut back by 8 bases and J by 11 bases. The CDR3, as DNA: TGTGCCAGCGGAGGACCGGGACAGGGAAAGGCCCAGCATTTT. Residues: CASGGPGQGKAQHF.

This clone was observed a few times. The chain joins TRBV5-1 to TRBJ2-2, with TRBD1 as a possible D gene (6 bases). Germline V gene sequence: CDR1 SGHRS, CDR2 YFSETQ. The CDR3 contains 15 residues. V was pared by 2 bases and J by 3 bases, with 11 bases between. The CDR3 nucleotides are TGCGCCAGCAGCTTAGGGAACAGGGACACCGGGGAGCTGTTTTTT. This encodes CASSLGNRDTGELFF.